This T cell receptor beta chain comes out of a study of Graves' ophthalmopathy and Graves' hyperthyroidism. TCR beta CDR3 amplification used RNA transcripts. First-round RT-PCR relied on HTBI primers, and a second-round multiplex PCR came next. One entry per CDR3 protein, called by TCRdb with MiXCR from the multiplex PCR reads. Of around 1,200,000 distinct CDR3 sequences in the sample, roughly two fifths are singletons; the top ten hold over 8.5%. Orbital computed tomography, together with clinical symptoms, serum thyroxine, TRAb and thyroid ultrasound, was used for diagnosis. Trimming removed 8 bases from V and 0 bases from J; junction bases left unmatched: 4. Germline values: CDR1 SNHLY, CDR2 FYNNEI. This CDR3 is 15 amino acids long. This clonotype was observed many times.

The sequence derives from an adult man with Graves' hyperthyroidism. Source material: peripheral blood or thyroid tissue (not recorded which). The genes are TRBV2 and TRBJ2-6, with 7 nucleotides matching TRBD2. The CDR3 nucleotides read TGTGCCAGCCTAGCGGAAAACTCTGGGGCCAACGTCCTGACTTTC. As protein: CASLAENSGANVLTF.